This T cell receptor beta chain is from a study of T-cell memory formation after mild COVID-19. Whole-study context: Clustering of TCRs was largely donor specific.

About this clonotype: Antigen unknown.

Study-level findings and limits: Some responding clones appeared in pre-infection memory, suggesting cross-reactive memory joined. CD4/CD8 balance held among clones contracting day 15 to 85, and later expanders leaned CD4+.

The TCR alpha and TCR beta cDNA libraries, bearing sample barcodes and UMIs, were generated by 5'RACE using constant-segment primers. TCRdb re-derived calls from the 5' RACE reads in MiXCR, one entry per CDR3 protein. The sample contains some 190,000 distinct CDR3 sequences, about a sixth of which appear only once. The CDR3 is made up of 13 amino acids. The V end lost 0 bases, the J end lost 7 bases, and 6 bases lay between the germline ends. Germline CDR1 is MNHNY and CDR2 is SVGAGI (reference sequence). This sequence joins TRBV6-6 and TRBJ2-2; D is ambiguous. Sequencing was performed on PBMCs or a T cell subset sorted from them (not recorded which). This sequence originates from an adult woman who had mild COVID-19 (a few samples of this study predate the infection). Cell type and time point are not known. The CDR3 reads CASSYSSYGELFF. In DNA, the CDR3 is TGTGCCAGCAGTTACTCCTCATACGGGGAGCTGTTTTTT.